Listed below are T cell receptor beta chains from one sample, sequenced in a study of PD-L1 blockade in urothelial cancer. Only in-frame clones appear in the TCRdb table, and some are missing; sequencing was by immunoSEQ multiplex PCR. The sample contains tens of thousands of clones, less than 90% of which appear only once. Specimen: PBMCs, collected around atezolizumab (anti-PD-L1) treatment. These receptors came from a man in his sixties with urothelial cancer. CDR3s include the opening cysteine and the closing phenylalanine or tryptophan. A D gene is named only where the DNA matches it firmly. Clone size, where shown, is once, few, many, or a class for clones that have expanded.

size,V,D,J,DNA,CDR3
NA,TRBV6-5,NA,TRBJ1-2,TGTGCCAGCAGTTACTCCCACGACAGAGACTATGGCTACACCTTC,CASSYSHDRDYGYTF
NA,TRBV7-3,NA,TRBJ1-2,TGTGCCAGCAGCTTAATGGGGGGGAGTGTGGTGAGGGGGAATGGCTACACCTTC,CASSLMGGSVVRGNGYTF
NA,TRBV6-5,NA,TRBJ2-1,TGTGCCAGCAGTTACGACGGTCGGCCCACAGGTGAGCAGTTCTTC,CASSYDGRPTGEQFF
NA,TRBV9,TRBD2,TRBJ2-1,TGTGCCAGCAGCCTTAGTCCCAGGACTAGCGGGGGGGTTGAGCAGTTCTTC,CASSLSPRTSGGVEQFF
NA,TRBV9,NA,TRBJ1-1,TGTGCCAGCAGCGTCCCTTTTGGGGTAGAGGGTACATACGCTGAAGCTTTCTTT,CASSVPFGVEGTYAEAFF
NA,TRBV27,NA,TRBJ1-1,TGTGCCAGCAGAGACAGGATGAACACTGAAGCTTTCTTT,CASRDRMNTEAFF
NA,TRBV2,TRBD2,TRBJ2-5,TGTGCCAGCAGCCTCAGCGGGGGACTAGAGACCCAGTACTTC,CASSLSGGLETQYF
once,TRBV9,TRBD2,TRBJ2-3,TGTGCCAGCAGCGTAACGCCTAGCGGGGCCAGAGGGGATACGCAGTATTTT,CASSVTPSGARGDTQYF
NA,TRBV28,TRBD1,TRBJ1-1,TGTGCCAGCAGTGGGGACAGGGGGCGGGTTGAAGAAGCTTTCTTT,CASSGDRGRVEEAFF
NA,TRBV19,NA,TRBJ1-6,TGTGCCAGTAGTAGGCAGGGGCAAAATTCACCCCTCCACTTT,CASSRQGQNSPLHF
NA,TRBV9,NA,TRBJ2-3,TGTGCCAGCAGCGTAGATTGGGGGCTTAGCACAGATACGCAGTATTTT,CASSVDWGLSTDTQYF
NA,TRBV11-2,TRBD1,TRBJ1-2,TGTGCCAGCAGCATCGCAGGGACAGGGACTAACTATGGCTACACCTTC,CASSIAGTGTNYGYTF
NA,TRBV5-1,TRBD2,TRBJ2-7,TGCGCCAGCAGCCAACAAGGACTAGCGGGGTTCTACGAGCAGTACTTC,CASSQQGLAGFYEQYF
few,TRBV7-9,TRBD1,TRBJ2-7,TGTGCCAGCAGCCGACAGGGGCTCGACGAGCAGTACTTC,CASSRQGLDEQYF
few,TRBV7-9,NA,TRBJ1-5,TGTGCCAGCAGCTTAGCGCTCTCAACCGGGGGCAATCAGCCCCAGCATTTT,CASSLALSTGGNQPQHF
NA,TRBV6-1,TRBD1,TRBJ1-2,TGTGCCAGCAGTGTTACAGGGGGCAACGCGGGCTACACCTTC,CASSVTGGNAGYTF
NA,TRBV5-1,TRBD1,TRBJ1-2,TGCGCCAGCAGCCGGACAGGGATCGATGGCTACACCTTC,CASSRTGIDGYTF
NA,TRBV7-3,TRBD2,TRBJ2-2,TGTGCCAGCAGCCATGGGGCTAGCGGGAGGGGCACCGGGGAGCTGTTTTTT,CASSHGASGRGTGELFF
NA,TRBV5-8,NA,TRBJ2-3,TGTGCCAGCAGCCCCAGGCGTAGCACAGATACGCAGTATTTT,CASSPRRSTDTQYF
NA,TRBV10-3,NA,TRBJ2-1,TGTGCCATCAGCCGGGTCTCGTCCGACAATGAGCAGTTCTTC,CAISRVSSDNEQFF
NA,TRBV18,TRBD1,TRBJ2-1,TGTGCCAGCTCACCAAAGGGACAGGGGGCTTATGAGCAGTTCTTC,CASSPKGQGAYEQFF
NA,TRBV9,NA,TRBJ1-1,TGTGCCAGCAGCGTAGGACCGGGGGGGGCTGAAGCTTTCTTT,CASSVGPGGAEAFF
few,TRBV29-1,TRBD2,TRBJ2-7,TGCAGCGTTAGAACCGGGACTAGTGGTTACGAGCAGTACTTC,CSVRTGTSGYEQYF
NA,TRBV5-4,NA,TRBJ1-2,TGTGCCAGCAGCTTGAGACAGCTAGACTATGGCTACACCTTC,CASSLRQLDYGYTF
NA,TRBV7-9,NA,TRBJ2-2,TGTGCCAGCAGCTTCGTCGGGGAGCTGTTTTTT,CASSFVGELFF
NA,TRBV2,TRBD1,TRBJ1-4,TGTGCCAGTAACCTCCAGGGGGACGGGAAACTGTTTTTT,CASNLQGDGKLFF
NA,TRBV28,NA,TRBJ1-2,TGTGCCACTTCGGACTATGGCTACACCTTC,CATSDYGYTF
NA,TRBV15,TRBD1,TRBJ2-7,TGTGCCACCAGCAGAGGGGACAGGGCTGCCTACGAGCAGTACTTC,CATSRGDRAAYEQYF
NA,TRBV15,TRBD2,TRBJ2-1,TGTGCCACCAGCATAGGGACTAGCGGGGGGGCTGGGGATGAGCAGTTCTTC,CATSIGTSGGAGDEQFF
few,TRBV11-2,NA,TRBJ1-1,TGTGCCAGCAGCCCCCCGACAGGGAACACTGAAGCTTTCTTT,CASSPPTGNTEAFF
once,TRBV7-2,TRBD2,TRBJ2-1,TGTGCCAGCAGCGCGCGGACTAGCGGAAGCGGAGATGAGCAGTTCTTC,CASSARTSGSGDEQFF
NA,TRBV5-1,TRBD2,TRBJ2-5,TGCGCCAGCAGCCTCCTCGGGGGTCTAGCGGGGGAAGAGACCCAGTACTTC,CASSLLGGLAGEETQYF
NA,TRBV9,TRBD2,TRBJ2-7,TGTGCCAGCAGCGTAGAAGGCCAAGCGGGACTCTACGAGCAGTACTTC,CASSVEGQAGLYEQYF
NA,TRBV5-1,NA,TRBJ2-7,TGCGCCAGCAGCTTGGCGGGAGCGCAGGAGCAGTACTTC,CASSLAGAQEQYF
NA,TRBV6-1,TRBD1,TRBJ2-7,TGTGCCAGCAGTGCCCGAGACAGGGAGTACTTC,CASSARDREYF
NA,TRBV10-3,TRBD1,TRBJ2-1,TGTGCCATCACTGGGACAGGGGGTTACAATGAGCAGTTCTTC,CAITGTGGYNEQFF
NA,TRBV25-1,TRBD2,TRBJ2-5,TGTGCCAGCAGAAAACCTAGCGGACTAGCGGGACAAGAGACCCAGTACTTC,CASRKPSGLAGQETQYF
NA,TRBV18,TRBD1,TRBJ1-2,TGTGCCAGCTCACCACCGGGACAGAATTATGGCTACACCTTC,CASSPPGQNYGYTF
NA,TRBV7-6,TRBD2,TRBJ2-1,TGTGCCAGCAGCTTAGAGCGGGGGTACAATGAGCAGTTCTTC,CASSLERGYNEQFF
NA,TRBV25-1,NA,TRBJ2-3,TGTGCCAGCAGTGAGCCCCGCTGGCCAGATACGCAGTATTTT,CASSEPRWPDTQYF